This T cell receptor beta chain was documented in a study of blood T cell repertoires in COVID-19. Study at large: T cells, B-cell-depleted T cells, or PBMCs provided the cDNA or gDNA that served as material.

Assay used: immunoSEQ multiplex PCR; TCRdb lists only in-frame clones, some missing. The sample holds 250,000 to 300,000 clones, around 90% seen once. The CDR3 is made up of 14 amino acids. Losses at the gene ends were 0 bases for V and 1 base for J; bases not matched to a gene: 0. CDR1 is SGHNT, CDR2 YYREEE, per germline (reference sequence). This clonotype was sampled from a woman aged 55-70 years with COVID-19, enrolled during active disease. The chain links TRBV5-4 to TRBJ1-1; 7 nucleotides line up with TRBD1. Material for sequencing was peripheral blood. CDR3 DNA sequence: TGTGCCAGCAGCTTGGAGGGGGCGAACACTGAAGCTTTCTTT. Translating it yields CASSLEGANTEAFF.